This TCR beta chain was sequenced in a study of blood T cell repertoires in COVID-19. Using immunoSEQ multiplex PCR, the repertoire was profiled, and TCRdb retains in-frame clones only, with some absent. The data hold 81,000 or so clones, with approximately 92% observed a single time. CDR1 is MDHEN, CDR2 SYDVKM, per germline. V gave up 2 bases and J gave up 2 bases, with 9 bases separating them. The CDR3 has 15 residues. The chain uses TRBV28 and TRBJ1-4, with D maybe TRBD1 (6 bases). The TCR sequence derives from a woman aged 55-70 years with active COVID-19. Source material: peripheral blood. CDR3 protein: CASSLPGATNEKLFF. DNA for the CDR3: TGTGCCAGCAGTTTACCAGGGGCCACTAATGAAAAACTGTTTTTT.